These 18 T cell receptor beta chains were all obtained from the same sample, sequenced in a study of human T cells and chemical hapten exposure. TCRdb called the RACE reads again in MiXCR, with one record for every CDR3 protein. This sample has 250,000 to 300,000 distinct CDR3 sequences; about 7.7% occur once, and the top ten carry roughly 1.2%. Documented time point: pre-sensitization, week 0. The treatment here: therapeutic diphenylcyclopropenone sensitization with weekly scalp DPC. Sequenced material: whole blood, taken in connection with sensitization to the hapten diphenylcyclopropenone (DPC). The origin of the receptors is a man aged 18 to 29 with alopecia areata. Some clones in this sample may be carry-over from other donors' samples.

This clonotype has just a few counts. The chain uses TRBV6-2 or TRBV6-3 and TRBJ1-3; D unresolved. V lost 0 bases to trimming and J lost 4 bases, with 7 bases between them. The CDR3 has 14 residues. CDR1 is MNHEY, CDR2 SVGEGT, per germline. The DNA of the CDR3 is TGTGCCAGCAGTTACTCGGGGAGAGGAAACACCATATATTTT. It encodes CASSYSGRGNTIYF.

The gene calls are TRBV7-9 and TRBJ1-4, with 10 bases aligning to TRBD1. Per the germline V gene, CDR1 is SEHNR and CDR2 is FQNEAQ (reference sequence). The ends lost 5 bases at V and 6 bases at J; junction bases unmatched: 9. CDR3 length equals 16 residues. CDR3 nucleotide sequence: TGTGCCAGCAGCGACTCTGGACAGGGGGTAGATGAAAAACTGTTTTTT. It translates to CASSDSGQGVDEKLFF.

The V and J genes are TRBV10-3 and TRBJ2-5; D remains unclear. Trimming removed 5 bases from V and 4 bases from J, with 11 bases in between. Germline-derived CDR1 and CDR2 are ENHRY and SYGVKD. CDR3 length: 13 amino acids. The CDR3 nucleotides are TGTGCCATCAGTCCCGTAAAAGGAGAGACCCAGTACTTC. Amino acid sequence: CAISPVKGETQYF.

This clonotype was seen a handful of times. The chain employs TRBV12-3 or TRBV12-4 and TRBJ1-2; TRBD1 might be the D (5 bases). V dropped 5 bases and J dropped 3 bases, with 19 bases sitting between them. This CDR3 region has 16 residues. CDR3 coding DNA: TGTGCCAGCAGTCCTTCGGGACCAGGGAAACACTATGGCTACACCTTC. Amino acid sequence: CASSPSGPGKHYGYTF.

This chain connects TRBV7-2 to TRBJ1-3, with TRBD1 matching over 9 bases. The CDR3 has 16 residues. Germline CDR1 is SGHTA and CDR2 is FQGNSA. The J segment lost 2 bases and the V segment lost 1 base, leaving 3 bases of the junction unmatched. The CDR3 here is CASSLGDRVTGNTIYF. The CDR3 DNA reads TGTGCCAGCAGCTTAGGGGACAGGGTGACTGGAAACACCATATATTTT.

This clonotype turned up a few times. This rearrangement joins TRBV6-1 to TRBJ2-7; 11 bases map to TRBD1. CDR1 is MNHNS, CDR2 SASEGT, per germline. The V gene end was trimmed by 6 bases and the J gene end by 0 bases; junction bases not matched to a gene: 1. The CDR3 length is 14 residues. CDR3 loop: CASRGQGASYEQYV. The CDR3, as DNA: TGTGCCAGCAGAGGACAGGGGGCCTCCTACGAGCAGTACGTC.

This clonotype was detected many times. This chain connects TRBV6-6 to TRBJ1-4; D is unclear. The CDR3 contains 13 residues. CDR1 and CDR2 (germline): MNHNY, SVGAGI (reference sequence). V shed 6 bases and J shed 0 bases, with 5 bases lying between them. The CDR3 spells CASRSSTNEKLFF. Written as DNA, the CDR3 is TGTGCCAGCAGGAGTTCAACTAATGAAAAACTGTTTTTT.

This clonotype was seen ten or more times. The chain uses TRBV7-9 and TRBJ2-5; 12 bases line up with TRBD2. Germline loops: CDR1 SEHNR, CDR2 FQNEAQ (reference sequence). V was clipped by 5 bases and J by 3 bases; unmatched bases: 7. This CDR3 region has 16 residues. CDR3 residues: CASSEELAGGKETQYF. The CDR3, as DNA: TGTGCCAGCAGCGAAGAGCTAGCGGGGGGGAAAGAGACCCAGTACTTC.

The chain employs TRBV29-1 and TRBJ2-2; TRBD2 is a possible D gene (5 bases). Germline V CDR1 and CDR2: SQVTM, ANQGSEA. The CDR3 has 14 residues. V lost 4 bases, J lost 3 bases, and 12 bases lay in between. CDR3: CSVGRYGDTGELFF. The DNA for the CDR3 is TGCAGCGTTGGACGGTACGGGGACACCGGGGAGCTGTTTTTT.

This clonotype was observed a few times. The CDR3 DNA sequence: TGCGCCAGCAGCTTGGCCAATCTGTCGGATGAAAAACTGTTTTTT. It encodes CASSLANLSDEKLFF. V and J are TRBV5-1 and TRBJ1-4; D not resolved. The CDR3 is 15 residues long. Trimming took 0 bases from V and 6 from J, leaving 12 bases between them. Germline-derived CDR1 and CDR2 are SGHRS and YFSETQ.

This clonotype has ten or more counts. The rearrangement uses TRBV7-2 and TRBJ1-5, with D perhaps TRBD1 (6 bases). The germline V gene has CDR1 SGHTA and CDR2 FQGNSA. The CDR3 totals 15 residues. Trimming cost V 2 bases and J 7 bases, with 15 bases left between them. The CDR3 nucleotides read TGTGCCAGCAGCTTAATAGCACAGGGCGGCCAGCCCCAGCATTTT. Its protein is CASSLIAQGGQPQHF.

This clonotype was found many times. The chain employs TRBV27 and TRBJ1-2; D uncertain. The CDR3 totals 15 residues. V was shortened by 5 bases and J by 8 bases, with 21 bases between the two germline ends. Looked up from germline, CDR1 is MNHEY and CDR2 is SMNVEV (reference sequence). The CDR3 nucleotides read TGTGCCAGCAGTCTTTCGTACACCGGAAGAAACGGCTACACCTTC. Protein: CASSLSYTGRNGYTF.

This clonotype was seen only a few times. The rearrangement links TRBV9 to TRBJ2-3; 8 nucleotides match TRBD2. Germline V gene lookup returns CDR1 SGDLS and CDR2 YYNGEE. The V gene end was trimmed by 2 bases and the J gene end by 2 bases; junction bases not matched to a gene: 4. The CDR3 totals 15 residues. The CDR3: CASSVSGVPTDTQYF. The CDR3, as DNA: TGTGCCAGCAGCGTTAGCGGGGTCCCCACAGATACGCAGTATTTT. The complete variable domain, with remaining parts taken from reference TRBV9 and TRBJ2-3, reads DSGVTQTPKHLITATGQRVTLRCSPRSGDLSVYWYQQSLDQGLQFLIQYYNGEERAKGNILERFSAQQFPDLHSELNLSSLELGDSALYFCASSVSGVPTDTQYFGPGTRLTVL.

This clonotype was counted a few times. The chain is built from TRBV12-3 or TRBV12-4 and TRBJ2-1; D possibly corresponds to TRBD2 (6 bases). This CDR3 comprises 12 residues. Trimming cost V 4 bases and J 15 bases, with 16 bases left between them. The CDR3 DNA reads as TGTGCCAGCAGTTCACAGGTTAGCGGACGGTTCTTC. This translates into CASSSQVSGRFF.

This chain joins TRBV29-1 and TRBJ2-1, with no clear D. This CDR3 comprises 14 residues. With 0 bases removed from V and 6 bases from J, the gap between germline ends came to 12 bases. Germline loops: CDR1 SQVTM, CDR2 ANQGSEA. The CDR3 DNA reads as TGCAGCGTTGAAGATATTGGTCAGTCCAATGAGCAGTTCTTC. Translating it yields CSVEDIGQSNEQFF.

This clonotype was counted only a few times. The chain employs TRBV6-2 or TRBV6-3 and TRBJ2-2; D unclear. Germline CDR1 is MNHEY and CDR2 is SVGEGT. The V gene lost 2 bases and the J gene lost 3 bases, with 7 bases spanning the gap. This CDR3 has 14 residues. For the CDR3, the DNA is TGTGCCAGCAGTTACCCTAGGGACACCGGGGAGCTGTTTTTT. It encodes CASSYPRDTGELFF.

This clonotype has only a few counts. The chain's CDR3 is CASSVLNSPLHF. As DNA, the CDR3 is TGTGCCAGCAGCGTACTCAATTCACCCCTCCACTTT. The chain recombines TRBV9 with TRBJ1-6; no clear D gene. CDR3 size: 12 residues. Looked up from germline, CDR1 is SGDLS and CDR2 is YYNGEE. V lost 1 base to trimming and J lost 7 bases, with 3 bases between them.

At least ten counts were recorded for this clonotype. The chain carries TRBV6-5 and TRBJ1-1; D is unclear. The CDR3 has 11 residues. Per germline, CDR1 MNHEY and CDR2 SVGAGI. V was trimmed by 3 bases and J by 6 bases, leaving 5 bases between them. CDR3 region: CASSYGSEAFF. The CDR3 bases are TGTGCCAGCAGTTATGGGTCTGAAGCTTTCTTT.